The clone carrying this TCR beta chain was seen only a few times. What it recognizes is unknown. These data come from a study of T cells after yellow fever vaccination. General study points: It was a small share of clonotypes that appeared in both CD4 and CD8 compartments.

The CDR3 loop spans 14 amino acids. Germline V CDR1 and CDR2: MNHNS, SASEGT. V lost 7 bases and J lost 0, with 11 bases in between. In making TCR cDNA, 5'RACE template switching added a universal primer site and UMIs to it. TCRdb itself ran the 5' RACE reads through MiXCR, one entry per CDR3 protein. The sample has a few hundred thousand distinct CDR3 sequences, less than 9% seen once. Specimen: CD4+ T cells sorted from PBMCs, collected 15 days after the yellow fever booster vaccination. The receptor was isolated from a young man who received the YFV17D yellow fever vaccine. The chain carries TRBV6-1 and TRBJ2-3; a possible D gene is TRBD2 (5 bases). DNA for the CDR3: TGTGCCAGCAACGAACGGGGTAGCACAGATACGCAGTATTTT. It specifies CASNERGSTDTQYF.